This entry features one T cell receptor beta chain sequence. Its cognate antigen is unknown. Germline values: CDR1 MNHEY, CDR2 SMNVEV (reference sequence). The CDR3 loop spans 9 amino acids. The data were obtained in a study of blood T cell dynamics during melanoma immunotherapy. Study as a whole: Metastatic melanoma patients received first-line pembrolizumab or nivolumab plus ipilimumab.

Time point in this sample: week 3, after first cycle of checkpoint inhibitor. Disease control meant complete response, partial response or stable disease at 12 weeks. Libraries were prepared by immunoSEQ multiplex PCR; TCRdb keeps only in-frame clonotypes and omits some of them. This table has about 2,500 clones, approximately 90% appearing once. Study findings and constraints: It remained unknown if the driving T cell clones were melanoma-specific. Unlike progressors, later disease-control patients had W3 repertoires gaining clonality or diversity.

The source was blood, collected from a patient treated with checkpoint blockade. The genes are TRBV27 and TRBJ2-1, with D perhaps TRBD2 (6 bases). The TCR sequence derives from a human donor with melanoma. CDR3 sequence reads: CAVGGEQFF. The CDR3 DNA reads as TGTGCGGTGGGGGGTGAGCAGTTCTTC.